These 27 T cell receptor beta chains came from one sample sequenced in a study of T cells expressing NK-cell markers. TCRdb reprocessed the 5' RACE reads and keeps a single row for each CDR3 protein, giving no DNA. This sample contains about 540,000 distinct CDR3 sequences. Sequenced sample: blood T cells: a sorted CD56 or NKG2C T cell subset, CD4+ or CD8+ T cells, or bulk PBMC T cells (not recorded which). These receptors were taken from a young man in good health.

The chain carries TRBV5-1 and TRBJ2-1; the D call of TRBD2 rests on TCRdb alone, since no DNA is present to check it. The CDR3 has 14 amino acids. The germline V gene encodes CDR1 SGHRS and CDR2 YFSETQ. The chain's CDR3 is CASSDGLAGREQFF.

V gene TRBV27 combines with J gene TRBJ2-1; TCRdb indicates TRBD1, and absent DNA this call remains unverified. The CDR3 is 16 amino acids. From germline, CDR1 is MNHEY and CDR2 SMNVEV (reference sequence). The CDR3 protein is CASRLAFTGTGDEQFF.

The CDR3 protein is CASSYSGANTEAFF. V gene TRBV27 combines with J gene TRBJ1-1; TCRdb's D call of TRBD1 is untestable without DNA. This CDR3 has 14 amino acids. Germline-derived CDR1 and CDR2 are MNHEY and SMNVEV (reference sequence).

The V call is TRBV6-1, the J call TRBJ1-5. CDR1 is MNHNS and CDR2 is SASEGT in the germline V gene. The CDR3 sequence is 13 residues long. The CDR3 loop is CASRILDKQPQHF.

The chain carries TRBV5-1 and TRBJ2-4; there is no DNA to check the TCRdb D call of TRBD2. Germline lookup yields CDR1 SGHRS and CDR2 YFSETQ. CDR3 length: 15 residues. This CDR3 is CASSTGNSGENIQYF.

This chain's CDR3 is CASSPLGLANYYEQYF. The rearrangement joins TRBV16 to TRBJ2-7; TCRdb's D call of TRBD1 is untestable without DNA. The CDR3 runs 16 residues. Germline V gene sequence: CDR1 KGHSY, CDR2 FQNENV.

The chain has TRBV7-8 and TRBJ2-1; TCRdb picks TRBD2, but there is no DNA to check that call. Germline CDR1 reads SGHVS; CDR2 reads FQNEAQ. The CDR3 totals 15 residues. CDR3 region: CASSRYGGGGNEQFF.

The chain uses TRBV27 and TRBJ2-3; TCRdb selects TRBD2, and the lack of DNA leaves this call unchecked. The CDR3 contains 16 residues. Germline CDR1 MNHEY, CDR2 SMNVEV (reference sequence). The CDR3: CASSLSRGLVSVSQYF.

The chain is built from TRBV10-3 and TRBJ2-6. The CDR3 is made up of 15 amino acids. Looked up from germline, CDR1 is ENHRY and CDR2 is SYGVKD. CDR3 sequence reads: CAISEKGTGANVLTF.

This chain links TRBV30 with TRBJ1-5; TCRdb gives TRBD1 as the D gene, but with no DNA this cannot be confirmed. Germline V gene lookup returns CDR1 GTSNPN and CDR2 SVGIG (reference sequence). CDR3 size: 14 residues. The CDR3 sequence is CAWRLQGAGQPQHF.

This chain links TRBV10-2 with TRBJ2-3; TCRdb's D call, TRBD2, is unchecked because there is no DNA. Germline V gene sequence: CDR1 WSHSY, CDR2 SAAADI. The CDR3 covers 16 residues. The CDR3 protein is CASSTSGELLLDTQYF.

The rearrangement uses TRBV20-1 and TRBJ2-3; TCRdb calls TRBD1, which cannot be checked without DNA. CDR1 is DFQATT, CDR2 SNEGSKA, per germline (reference sequence). There are 14 residues in the CDR3. This chain's CDR3 is CSAVNPGEADTQYF.

This chain links TRBV4-1 with TRBJ2-5; the TCRdb D gene call, TRBD2, has no DNA to confirm it. This CDR3 has 17 residues. Germline CDR1 MGHRA, CDR2 YSYEKL. The CDR3 region is CASSQANSGRDEETQYF.

V and J are TRBV7-3 and TRBJ2-1; TCRdb reports TRBD2, a call that lacks DNA to check it against. Germline V CDR1 and CDR2: SGHTA, FQGTGA. The CDR3 length is 15 residues. Here the CDR3 reads CASSLGGGTNNEQFF.

V is TRBV5-5 and J is TRBJ1-4; TCRdb calls TRBD1, which cannot be checked without DNA. The CDR3 has 14 residues. Germline assignment: CDR1 SGHKS and CDR2 YYEKEE (reference sequence). The CDR3 sequence: CASSMDRPNEKLFF. Full variable domain (missing parts from reference TRBV5-5 and TRBJ1-4): DAGVTQSPTHLIKTRGQQVTLRCSPISGHKSVSWYQQVLGQGPQFIFQYYEKEERGRGNFPDRFSARQFPNYSSELNVNALLLGDSALYLCASSMDRPNEKLFFGSGTQLSVL.

The CDR3: CAWSVQRGRAAYEQYF. J is TRBJ2-7 and V is TRBV30; TCRdb designates TRBD2, a call that cannot be tested without DNA. The germline CDR1 and CDR2 sequences are GTSNPN and SVGIG (reference sequence). The CDR3 runs 16 residues.

The J gene is TRBJ2-5, the V gene TRBV12-3 or TRBV12-4; there is no DNA to check the TCRdb D call of TRBD2. This CDR3 is 16 amino acids long. CDR3 in amino acids: CASSYHLAVQQETQYF.

V and J are TRBV6-1 and TRBJ1-1; TCRdb's assignment of TRBD1 cannot be checked, as there is no DNA. In germline, CDR1 is MNHNS, CDR2 SASEGT. There are 15 residues in the CDR3. The CDR3 loop is CASSQGERLGTEAFF.

V usage is TRBV2 and J usage is TRBJ2-1; the TRBD2 assignment by TCRdb is unverifiable without DNA. The CDR3 is 14 amino acids. The germline CDR1 and CDR2 sequences are SNHLY and FYNNEI. CDR3 region: CASSWTRSGNEQFF. Supplemented by reference TRBV2 and TRBJ2-1, the full variable domain reads EPEVTQTPSHQVTQMGQEVILRCVPISNHLYFYWYRQILGQKVEFLVSFYNNEISEKSEIFDDQFSVERPDGSNFTLKIRSTKLEDSAMYFCASSWTRSGNEQFFGPGTRLTVL.

The V and J genes are TRBV7-8 and TRBJ2-3; TCRdb reports TRBD1, a call that lacks DNA to check it against. The CDR3 runs 13 residues. The germline V gene encodes CDR1 SGHVS and CDR2 FQNEAQ. The CDR3 protein is CASSPDPGDTQYF.

V gene TRBV11-3 combines with J gene TRBJ2-1; TCRdb indicates TRBD2, and absent DNA this call remains unverified. The CDR3 totals 14 residues. CDR1 and CDR2 from the germline V gene are SGHNT and YENEEA. CDR3 region: CASSQGLAGAEQFF. Complete variable domain (other parts from reference TRBV11-3 and TRBJ2-1): EAGVVQSPRYKIIEKKQPVAFWCNPISGHNTLYWYLQNLGQGPELLIRYENEEAVDDSQLPKDRFSAERLKGVDSTLKIQPAELGDSAVYLCASSQGLAGAEQFFGPGTRLTVL.

The CDR3 region is CASSQTNYNEQFF. V usage is TRBV3-1 and J usage is TRBJ2-1. CDR3 size: 13 residues. Germline lookup yields CDR1 LGHDT and CDR2 YNNKEL (reference sequence).

This chain connects TRBV10-2 to TRBJ2-2; as DNA is missing, the TRBD1 call by TCRdb cannot be tested. Germline CDR1 WSHSY, CDR2 SAAADI. This CDR3 has 14 residues. The CDR3 protein is CASRNRGDTGELFF.

The chain couples TRBV29-1 to TRBJ2-4; TCRdb selects TRBD2, and the lack of DNA leaves this call unchecked. CDR1 is SQVTM and CDR2 is ANQGSEA in the germline V gene. The CDR3 is 16 amino acids. The CDR3 region is CSVEDPRGGRKNIQYF. The entire variable domain, with the rest obtained from reference TRBV29-1 and TRBJ2-4, is as follows: SAVISQKPSRDICQRGTSLTIQCQVDSQVTMMFWYRQQPGQSLTLIATANQGSEATYESGFVIDKFPISRPNLTFSTLTVSNMSPEDSSIYLCSVEDPRGGRKNIQYFGAGTRLSVL.

The rearrangement uses TRBV6-1 and TRBJ1-2; the D gene TCRdb calls, TRBD1, cannot be checked with no DNA. The germline CDR1 and CDR2 sequences are MNHNS and SASEGT. The CDR3 is 13 residues long. CDR3 residues: CASRGTGGFGYTF.

The V and J genes are TRBV30 and TRBJ2-7; the D call of TRBD1 rests on TCRdb alone, since no DNA is present to check it. This CDR3 spans 14 amino acids. CDR1 and CDR2 (germline): GTSNPN, SVGIG (reference sequence). The CDR3 reads CAWSSGGQLYEQYF.

The rearrangement links TRBV6-1 to TRBJ2-2; there is no DNA to check the TCRdb D call of TRBD1. The germline CDR1 and CDR2 sequences are MNHNS and SASEGT. The length of the CDR3 is 16 residues. CDR3 sequence: CASSTTGGFKSGELFF.